This T cell receptor beta chain was observed in a study of beta chain features in type 1 diabetes. General study points: Naive, central memory and Treg TCRB repertoires seemed to resemble each other more closely in patients than they did in healthy donors. In all four CD4+ subsets, TCRB CDR3 length was significantly, moderately reduced in type 1 diabetes. A PCR bias possibly favoring shorter templates would apply equally to patients and controls.

This clone appeared a few times. Antigen: not known. The CDR3 consists of 14 residues. The germline V gene has CDR1 MNHEY and CDR2 SVGAGI. The V end lost 5 bases, the J end lost 12 bases, and 20 bases lay between the germline ends. Of the isolated RNA, all was reverse transcribed, and so the sequenced material was expressed TCRB transcripts. Clones were sequenced by immunoSEQ multiplex PCR, and TCRdb holds only the in-frame ones, with some missing. The repertoire has some 120,000 clones, 15% to 20% of them found once; the top ten carry around 2.6%. Sequenced: central memory CD4+ T cells from blood. This clonotype was sampled from a man aged 18 to 35 with type 1 diabetes. The V and J genes are TRBV6-5 and TRBJ2-1; D remains ambiguous. CDR3 sequence (DNA): TGTGCCAGCAGTCCAGGATCGACCGTTGTATGGCAGTTCTTC. Its protein product is CASSPGSTVVWQFF.